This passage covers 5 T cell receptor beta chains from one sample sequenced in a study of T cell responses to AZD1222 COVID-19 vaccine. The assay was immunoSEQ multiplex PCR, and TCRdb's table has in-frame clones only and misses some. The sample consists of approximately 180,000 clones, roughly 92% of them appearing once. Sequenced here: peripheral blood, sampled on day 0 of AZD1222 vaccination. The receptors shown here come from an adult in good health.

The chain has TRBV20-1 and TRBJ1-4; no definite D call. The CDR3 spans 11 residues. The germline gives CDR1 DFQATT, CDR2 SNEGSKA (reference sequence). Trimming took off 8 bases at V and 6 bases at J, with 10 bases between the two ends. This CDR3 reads CSSPGDEKLFF. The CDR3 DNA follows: TGCAGTTCTCCCGGCGATGAAAAACTGTTTTTT.

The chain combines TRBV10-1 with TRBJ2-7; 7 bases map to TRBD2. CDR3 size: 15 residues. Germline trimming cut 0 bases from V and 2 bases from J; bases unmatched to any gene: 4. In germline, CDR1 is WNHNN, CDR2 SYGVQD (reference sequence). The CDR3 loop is CASSESREGAYEQYV. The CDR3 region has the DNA TGCGCCAGCAGTGAGTCGAGGGAGGGTGCCTACGAGCAGTACGTC.

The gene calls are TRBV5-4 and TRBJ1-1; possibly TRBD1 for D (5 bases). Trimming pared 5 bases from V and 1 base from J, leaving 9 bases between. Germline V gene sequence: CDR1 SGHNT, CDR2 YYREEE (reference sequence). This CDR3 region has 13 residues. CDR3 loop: CASSRDWNTEAFF. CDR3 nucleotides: TGTGCCAGCAGTCGGGACTGGAACACTGAAGCTTTCTTT.

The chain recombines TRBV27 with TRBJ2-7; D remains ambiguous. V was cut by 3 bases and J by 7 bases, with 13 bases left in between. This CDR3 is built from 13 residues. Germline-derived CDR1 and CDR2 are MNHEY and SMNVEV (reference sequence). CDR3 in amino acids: CASSFSWTGEQYF. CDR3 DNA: TGTGCCAGCAGTTTTAGTTGGACCGGGGAGCAGTACTTC.

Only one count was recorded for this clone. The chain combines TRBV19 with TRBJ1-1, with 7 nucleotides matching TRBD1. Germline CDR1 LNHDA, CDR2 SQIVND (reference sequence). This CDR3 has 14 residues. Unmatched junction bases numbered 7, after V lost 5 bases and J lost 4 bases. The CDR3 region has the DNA TGTGCCAGTAGTTCCAGGGGGTGGGGCACTGAAGCTTTCTTT. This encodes CASSSRGWGTEAFF. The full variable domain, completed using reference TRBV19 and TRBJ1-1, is DGGITQSPKYLFRKEGQNVTLSCEQNLNHDAMYWYRQDPGQGLRLIYYSQIVNDFQKGDIAEGYSVSREKKESFPLTVTSAQKNPTAFYLCASSSRGWGTEAFFGQGTRLTVV.